This T cell receptor (beta chain) was found in a study of T cells in Graves' hyperthyroidism and ophthalmopathy. The V gene lost 1 base and the J gene lost 8 bases, with 13 bases spanning the gap. The CDR3 consists of 14 residues. The germline CDR1 and CDR2 sequences are MGHRA and YSYEKL. Overall study results and limits: A median approximately 6.5 months before onset, the model predicted ophthalmopathy. In the blood, most expanded thyroid clonotypes above 0.001 appeared as well.

TCR beta CDR3 region amplification was performed from RNA transcripts. TCR CDR3 underwent first-round RT-PCR with the HTBI primer set. TCRdb reprocessed the multiplex PCR reads with MiXCR, giving one entry per CDR3 protein. This table has roughly 500,000 distinct CDR3 sequences, around 15% appearing once. Uncontrolled infection, other autoimmune disease, pregnancy and lactation each barred patients from inclusion. Diagnostic decisions used clinical symptoms, serum thyroxine and TRAb, thyroid ultrasound and orbital computed tomography. Worth noting for this clonotype: Its antigen remains unidentified.

This TCR was recovered from a woman in her 30s with Graves' ophthalmopathy. The material sequenced was blood. The chain joins TRBV4-1 to TRBJ2-3; possible D gene TRBD1, 6 bases. The chain's CDR3 is CASSQGSWGRTQYF. CDR3 bases: TGCGCCAGCAGCCAAGGTTCGTGGGGGCGTACGCAGTATTTT.